This T cell receptor (beta chain) originates from a study of blood T cell repertoires in COVID-19. For the study at large: In each case, the material was cDNA or gDNA derived from T cells, B-cell-depleted T cells, or PBMCs.

The data were produced by immunoSEQ multiplex PCR, yet TCRdb's version contains in-frame clones alone and is incomplete. This table holds about 200,000 clones, around 92% found once. This clone was seen a single time. Participants were placed into cohorts based on the clinical history they reported. Cohort 3 donors were reported recovered after two negative PCRs, clearance, or symptom resolution. This receptor was obtained from a woman under 30 who had recovered from COVID-19. Material for sequencing was PBMCs or T cells enriched from blood (not recorded which).

The CDR3: CASSPGRGPYNEQFF. CDR3 bases: TGTGCCAGCTCACCCGGGAGGGGTCCCTACAATGAGCAGTTCTTC. This chain joins TRBV18 and TRBJ2-1; 8 nucleotides agree with TRBD2. J gave up 2 bases and V 3 bases, and 3 bases lay outside the gene matches. The V gene's germline CDR1 is KGHSH and CDR2 LQKENI. CDR3 length equals 15 residues.